This is a list of T cell receptor beta chains from one sample in a study of T cell responses to AZD1222 COVID-19 vaccine. Libraries were prepared by immunoSEQ multiplex PCR; TCRdb keeps only in-frame clonotypes and omits some of them. The repertoire consists of roughly 110,000 clones, with more than 80% occurring once and the leading ten covering 6% to 7%. Sequencing used peripheral blood, obtained on day 0 of AZD1222 vaccination. These receptors came from an adult in good health. Each CDR3 is given with its conserved first and last residue. Fields, in order: V gene, D gene, J gene, CDR3 length, clone size, CDR3 DNA, CDR3 protein. D genes are given only for firm matches. Some rows have no size entry. The others give once, few or many, or a class for an expanded clone.

>TRBV28|-|TRBJ1-5|13|-
TGTGCCAGCAGTTTTAAAGGCAATCAGCCCCAGCATTTT
CASSFKGNQPQHF
>TRBV30|-|TRBJ1-2|14|-
TGTGCCTGGAGTGAGTTACAGGTTACGGGTGGCTACACCTTC
CAWSELQVTGGYTF
>TRBV6-1|-|TRBJ2-7|15|-
TGTGCCAGCAGTGAAATGGGCAGGGAGTTCTACGAGCAGTACTTC
CASSEMGREFYEQYF
>TRBV19|TRBD1|TRBJ2-5|13|-
TGTGCCAGTAGGGGGACAGGCGGGGAGACCCAGTACTTC
CASRGTGGETQYF
>TRBV29-1|TRBD2|TRBJ2-7|11|few
TGCAGCGTTGTACGCGGGGGCGAGCAGTACTTC
CSVVRGGEQYF
>TRBV14|-|TRBJ1-2|14|-
TGTGCCAGCAGCCAAGATAGGCGGGTTTATGGCTACACCTTC
CASSQDRRVYGYTF
>TRBV18|TRBD1|TRBJ2-3|14|-
TGTGCCAGCTCACCAGGACAGGGGTTCGATACGCAGTATTTT
CASSPGQGFDTQYF
>TRBV5-1|-|TRBJ2-1|16|-
TGCGCCAGCAGCTTGAGTGGGGGGAGCAATCAATTCCCGCAGTTCTTC
CASSLSGGSNQFPQFF
>TRBV7-2|-|TRBJ2-2|16|-
TGTGCCAGCAGCTTAAACGGCCTAACGAACACCGGGGAGCTGTTTTTT
CASSLNGLTNTGELFF
>TRBV10-3|-|TRBJ2-3|17|-
TGTGCCATCAGTGAGCCCGGACCCTCCTATGAGCCAGATACGCAGTATTTT
CAISEPGPSYEPDTQYF
>TRBV7-2|-|TRBJ2-5|12|-
TGTGCCAGCAGCTTAGTCTCAGAGACCCAGTACTTC
CASSLVSETQYF
>TRBV24-1|-|TRBJ2-1|14|-
TGTGCCACCCGGGTAGGGCAGGAGAACAATGAGCAGTTCTTC
CATRVGQENNEQFF
>TRBV5-4|-|TRBJ2-2|18|-
TGTGCCAGCAGCTTAGGGACAACAAACTCCCTGAACACCGGGGAGCTGTTTTTT
CASSLGTTNSLNTGELFF
>TRBV30|-|TRBJ2-7|13|-
TGTGCCTGGAGTCCCCCCCCCACCTACGAGCAGTACTTC
CAWSPPPTYEQYF
>TRBV5-4|TRBD1|TRBJ1-2|18|-
TGTGCCAGCAGCCCGTCCTCTTCCGGGACAGGAGCTAACTATGGCTACACCTTC
CASSPSSSGTGANYGYTF
>TRBV9|-|TRBJ1-2|13|-
TGTGCCAGCAGCGTAGACACTAACTATGGCTACACCTTC
CASSVDTNYGYTF
>TRBV11-3|TRBD2|TRBJ2-7|15|-
TGTGCCAGCAGTCCGACTAGCGGGACCTCCTACGAGCAGTACTTC
CASSPTSGTSYEQYF
>TRBV7-3|-|TRBJ2-7|12|few
TGTGCCAGCAGCTTAAACCCCAGCGAGCAGTACTTC
CASSLNPSEQYF
>TRBV28|-|TRBJ2-1|17|-
TGTGCCAGCAGTTTCCGATTCGACAGGCGATCCTACAATGAGCAGTTCTTC
CASSFRFDRRSYNEQFF
>TRBV6-5|-|TRBJ2-6|15|-
TGTGCCAGCAGTCCCCCCGGCTCTGGGGCCAACGTCCTGACTTTC
CASSPPGSGANVLTF
>TRBV15|-|TRBJ2-7|14|-
TGTGCCACCAGCAGGGATGGACGCGTGGGGGAGCAGTACTTC
CATSRDGRVGEQYF
>TRBV18|TRBD1|TRBJ2-3|14|once
TGTGCCAGCTCCCGGGACAGGGGGAAAGATACGCAGTATTTT
CASSRDRGKDTQYF
>TRBV6-2/TRBV6-3|-|TRBJ1-1|15|-
TGTGCCAGCAGTCAAAGGGGACATTCGAACACTGAAGCTTTCTTT
CASSQRGHSNTEAFF
>TRBV4-3|TRBD2|TRBJ2-5|15|-
TGCGCCAGCAGCCAGGGACTAGCGGGACTGGAGACCCAGTACTTC
CASSQGLAGLETQYF
>TRBV7-9|TRBD1|TRBJ2-3|14|-
TGTGCCAGCAGCCGAGACAGGGGCACAGATACGCAGTATTTT
CASSRDRGTDTQYF
>TRBV20-1|-|TRBJ2-3|10|-
TGCAGTGCCGGAACAGATACGCAGTATTTT
CSAGTDTQYF
>TRBV6-1|-|TRBJ2-7|16|-
TGTGCCAGCAGTGAAGCGCATACCTTCAACCCCTACGAGCAGTACTTC
CASSEAHTFNPYEQYF
>TRBV15|-|TRBJ1-1|14|-
TGTGCCACCAGCAGAGATTTTGGGGGCACTGAAGCTTTCTTT
CATSRDFGGTEAFF
>TRBV11-3|-|TRBJ1-6|12|-
TGTGCCAGCAGCTTAGATCAGTCACCCCTCCACTTT
CASSLDQSPLHF
>TRBV19|-|TRBJ1-1|14|-
TGTGCCAGTAGCAGGCGGGCGGCATCCACTGAAGCTTTCTTT
CASSRRAASTEAFF
>TRBV5-1|-|TRBJ2-7|13|once
TGCGCCAGCAGCTTGGACAGGGCCCGCGAGCAGTACTTC
CASSLDRAREQYF
>TRBV2|-|TRBJ1-6|15|-
TGTGCCAGCAGTGAGGTGGGGGCGATTAATTCACCCCTCCACTTT
CASSEVGAINSPLHF
>TRBV6-5|-|TRBJ1-5|15|-
TGTGCCAGCCTCTCTCGTGACGGCCCCAATCAGCCCCAGCATTTT
CASLSRDGPNQPQHF
>TRBV7-2|TRBD2|TRBJ2-1|17|-
TGTGCCAGCAGCTTAGGGTCGAGCGGGGGTACCTACAATGAGCAGTTCTTC
CASSLGSSGGTYNEQFF
>TRBV4-3|-|TRBJ2-1|17|-
TGCGCCAGCAGCCCCGTAGGGACGCCCGAGCTTAGCAATGAGCAGTTCTTC
CASSPVGTPELSNEQFF
>TRBV5-4|-|TRBJ2-2|16|few
TGTGCCAGCAGCCGGGCCTCCGTGAACCAGGCCGGGGAGCTGTTTTTT
CASSRASVNQAGELFF